The rows below give T cell receptor beta chains drawn from one sample of a study of T cell repertoires in cytomegalovirus infection. MiXCR, run by TCRdb on the reads, gives a single entry per CDR3 protein. Among hundreds of thousands of distinct CDR3 sequences listed, around a third were seen once. These receptors lack a known antigen. The material was cultured PBMCs, obtained from culture after CMV antigen stimulation. These receptors all stem from a human donor in good health (CMV status not recorded). Some clones in this sample may be carry-over from other donors' samples. CDR3s include the opening cysteine and the closing phenylalanine or tryptophan. A D gene is named only where the DNA matches it firmly. For some rows the clone size is stated as once, few or many, or as a class when expanded; others skip it.

NA	TRBV10-3	TRBD1	TRBJ1-1	TGTGCCATCAGTCGGACAGGCTCGAACACTGAAGCTTTCTTT	CAISRTGSNTEAFF
NA	TRBV19	NA	TRBJ1-1	TGTGCCAGTAGTATAGTTTCAAGGAACACTGAAGCTTTCTTT	CASSIVSRNTEAFF
NA	TRBV10-3	NA	TRBJ1-2	TGTGCCATCACCGGGGGGAACTATGGCTACACCTTC	CAITGGNYGYTF
few	TRBV13	NA	TRBJ1-3	TGTGCCAGCAGTCAGCCGGGGGCGCTGGGAAACACCATATATTTT	CASSQPGALGNTIYF
few	TRBV20-1	NA	TRBJ2-3	TGCAGTGCTAGAGATCGCCTCAAAGGGTCGGCAGATACGCAGTATTTT	CSARDRLKGSADTQYF
NA	TRBV7-9	TRBD1	TRBJ1-3	TGTGCCAGCAGCTTAGCGCAGAAGTTGGGACAGGCCTTCCTCGCTGGAAACACCATATATTTT	CASSLAQKLGQAFLAGNTIYF
NA	TRBV19	NA	TRBJ2-7	TGTGCCAGTAGTATTAGTACGGGTCAGGGACTCTCCTACGAGCAGTACTTC	CASSISTGQGLSYEQYF
NA	TRBV11-2	NA	TRBJ2-2	TGTGCCAGCAGCCTAGACTCGCAGGGGGAGCTGTTTTTT	CASSLDSQGELFF
NA	TRBV18	NA	TRBJ2-5	TGTGCCAGCTCACCACCGAGCGGCTGGCAAGAGACCCAGTACTTC	CASSPPSGWQETQYF
NA	TRBV18	NA	TRBJ1-4	TGTGCCAGCTCACCGGGGGTCACTAATGAAAAACTGTTTTTT	CASSPGVTNEKLFF
NA	TRBV7-6	NA	TRBJ2-7	TGTGCCAGCAGCTTAGTCGGGATTCGGGTCGAGCAGTACTTC	CASSLVGIRVEQYF
NA	TRBV6-1	NA	TRBJ2-7	TGTGCCAGCTTTAAGACTCAGAGCGAGCAGTACTTC	CASFKTQSEQYF
NA	TRBV4-1	NA	TRBJ2-5	TGCGCCAGCAGCCAAGGTCGGTCAGGGAGAGAGACCCAGTACTTC	CASSQGRSGRETQYF
NA	TRBV19	NA	TRBJ1-1	TGTGCCAGTAGTGCCAACCTGAAAGACACTGAAGCTTTCTTT	CASSANLKDTEAFF
NA	TRBV18	NA	TRBJ2-1	TGTGCCAGCTCACCACCGTTCGGGAGTGTAGTTGGTGAGCAGTTCTTC	CASSPPFGSVVGEQFF
NA	TRBV7-2	NA	TRBJ1-2	TGTGCCAGCAGCTTAGGTGGCGGATACTATGGCTACACCTTC	CASSLGGGYYGYTF
few	TRBV6-1	TRBD1	TRBJ1-1	TGTGCCAGCAGTTACGTGGGACAGGGGGCCTCCGAAGCTTTCTTT	CASSYVGQGASEAFF